Listed below are T cell receptor beta chains from one sample, sequenced in a study of T cells in Graves' hyperthyroidism and ophthalmopathy. One entry per CDR3 protein, called by TCRdb with MiXCR from the multiplex PCR reads. The sample records roughly 700,000 distinct CDR3 sequences, approximately 40% being singletons. The sample consisted of blood. Source of these receptors: a woman between 40 and 50 years old with Graves' hyperthyroidism. CDR3s leave out the opening cysteine and the closing phenylalanine or tryptophan. Where a row states a size, it is once, few, many or the class of an expanded clone; other rows omit it.

V,length,size,J,CDR3
TRBV20-1,14,few,TRBJ2-5,SAMGLAGGLQETQY
TRBV13,15,few,TRBJ1-2,ASSTPSRKKTNYGYT
TRBV10-3,11,.,TRBJ2-7,AIAGGKDYEQY
TRBV2,12,few,TRBJ1-1,ASSPRVMESEAF
TRBV7-9,12,.,TRBJ1-2,ASSPGGLPYGYT
TRBV10-3,11,many,TRBJ1-1,AISAIRNTEAF
TRBV6-1,13,many,TRBJ2-6,ASSGGGAGANVLT
TRBV7-2,14,.,TRBJ2-5,ASSPTRQSLQETRY
TRBV14,12,many,TRBJ1-1,ASSQDSEYTEAF
TRBV10-3,12,few,TRBJ2-2,ASSSGQPTGELF
TRBV28,12,.,TRBJ1-4,ANTSGTGYEKLF
TRBV4-3,17,few,TRBJ2-2,ASSQDQRRIAGRSGELF
TRBV19,12,.,TRBJ1-1,ASSAAQLATEAF
TRBV29-1,14,few,TRBJ2-7,SVEGGQGVDNYEQY
TRBV10-3,12,.,TRBJ1-5,ASSLRVEGQPQH
TRBV29-1,13,few,TRBJ2-1,SVADVGTGYNEQF
TRBV6-5,11,.,TRBJ2-5,ASRTANQETQY
TRBV10-1,12,few,TRBJ1-1,ASSPRAGSTEAF
TRBV15,13,.,TRBJ2-5,ATSRERDRGETQY
TRBV11-2,11,many,TRBJ1-1,ASSLIANTEAF
TRBV29-1,11,.,TRBJ2-7,SQGGGGAYEQY
TRBV10-3,12,many,TRBJ2-7,AISRTGLEREQY
TRBV7-8,12,few,TRBJ2-5,ASSLFRQQETQY
TRBV7-2,15,few,TRBJ2-5,ASSPPWGTGYQETQY
TRBV12-3/TRBV12-4,11,few,TRBJ2-7,ASGLGGRYEQY
TRBV5-6,13,.,TRBJ2-7,ASSLADSWVGEQY
TRBV10-3,12,.,TRBJ2-2,ASRGSRGTGELF
TRBV7-2,10,.,TRBJ1-2,ASSLVVGGYT
TRBV14,14,.,TRBJ2-2,ASSPPRGKNTGELF
TRBV5-1,16,.,TRBJ2-5,ASSSRTSGGYLKETQY
TRBV7-2,16,.,TRBJ1-6,ASSLLGVGSSYNSPLH
TRBV7-2,12,few,TRBJ1-2,ASSFGTYRRGYT
TRBV12-3/TRBV12-4,13,.,TRBJ2-7,ASSFDRGLWNEQY
TRBV9,10,few,.,ASSVDVNEQF
TRBV19,9,.,TRBJ2-1,ASRSMREQF
TRBV7-2,11,few,TRBJ2-7,ASSFQGANEQY
TRBV9,12,.,TRBJ2-7,ASSLTGTAYEQY
TRBV10-3,14,.,TRBJ1-3,AIPCGHRGTENTIY
TRBV5-5,12,.,TRBJ1-2,ASSFTPEGYGYT